Listed here are 13 T cell receptor beta chains from one sample, sequenced in a study of CD8+CD57+ T cells in acquired aplastic anemia (dated by TCRdb to the late 2010s). The sequencer listed for this sample is Illumina HiSeq 2000. TCR beta VDJ combination and CDR3 sequence profiling used genomic DNA as the template. TCRdb reworked the public reads: Q25 trimming with fastp, MiXCR clone assembly, productive beta chains retained. All rows with the same CDR3 protein become a single entry with the most common DNA and genes. For this sample there are about 220,000 distinct CDR3 sequences; 40% to 50% appear just once. The top ten constitute over 7.5% of the sample. Expansion of CD8+CD57+ cells had been shown by flow cytometry in the patients chosen for sequencing. Sequences were obtained from sorted CD4+, CD8+, or CD8+CD57+ T cells (not recorded which) from PBMCs. The receptors come from a human donor with aplastic anemia.

Note on this clonotype: With a much larger clone just one base away, this may be a read error. The chain carries TRBV20-1 and TRBJ1-2, with D possibly matching TRBD1 (5 bases). V lost 3 bases and J 10 bases, leaving 18 bases between the germline ends. The CDR3 length is 13 residues. From germline, CDR1 is DFQATT and CDR2 SNEGSKA (reference sequence). CDR3 coding DNA: TGCAGTGCTAGTGATAAGGCAGGGAAGTACTACACCTTC. This codes for CSASDKAGKYYTF.

This clonotype was counted many times. The chain has TRBV27 and TRBJ2-7, with 8 bases aligning to TRBD1. The trim removed 6 bases at V and 6 bases at J, leaving 4 bases unmatched. Germline CDR1 reads MNHEY; CDR2 reads SMNVEV (reference sequence). The CDR3 runs to 12 residues. CDR3 DNA: TGTGCCAGCAGCACAGGGGGGATCGAGCAGTACTTC. Amino acid sequence: CASSTGGIEQYF.

The V gene is TRBV9, the J gene TRBJ2-1; D gene unclear. This CDR3 has 13 amino acids. The germline gives CDR1 SGDLS, CDR2 YYNGEE. V was shortened by 0 bases and J by 5 bases, with 6 bases between the two germline ends. This CDR3 reads CASSVGHDNEQFF. CDR3 bases: TGTGCCAGCAGCGTAGGCCACGACAATGAGCAGTTCTTC.

On this clonotype: The final CDR3 position lacks the conserved phenylalanine or tryptophan, pointing to a likely read error. The chain has TRBV7-8 and TRBJ1-6; 10 nucleotides line up with TRBD1. The CDR3 runs to 14 residues. V shed 5 bases and J 8 bases; nucleotides not matched to a gene: 3. Per the germline V gene, CDR1 is SGHVS and CDR2 is FQNEAQ. CDR3: CASSPDRGHSPLHS. For the CDR3, the DNA is TGTGCCAGCAGCCCCGACAGGGGGCATTCACCCCTCCACTCT.

With regard to this clonotype: The CDR3 does not end in the conserved phenylalanine or tryptophan, so this is likely a read error. The V call is TRBV5-1, the J call TRBJ2-7; possibly TRBD1 or TRBD2 for D (5 bases each). The CDR3 has 14 amino acids. Trimming took off 5 bases at V and 6 bases at J, with 18 bases between the two ends. The germline V gene encodes CDR1 SGHRS and CDR2 YFSETQ. CDR3 loop: CASRRGATEGEQYL. For the CDR3, the DNA is TGCGCCAGCAGGAGAGGGGCCACCGAGGGCGAGCAGTACCTC.

This rearrangement joins TRBV2 to TRBJ1-6; TRBD1 matches 9 bases. CDR1 SNHLY and CDR2 FYNNEI come from the germline V gene. After removal of 7 bases from V and 10 bases from J, the junction contained 8 bases not matched to a gene. This CDR3 comprises 14 residues. CDR3 sequence: CASTVGTGRSPLHF. The CDR3 DNA reads as TGTGCCAGCACGGTCGGGACAGGGAGATCACCCCTCCACTTT.

V gene TRBV6-1 combines with J gene TRBJ1-6; 8 bases match TRBD1. The CDR3 sequence is 15 residues long. CDR1 is MNHNS and CDR2 is SASEGT in the germline V gene. The V and J ends lost 5 bases and 7 bases, in that order; junction bases with no gene match: 7. CDR3 nucleotide sequence: TGTGCCAGCAGTAACCCCGGGACAGGCAATTCACCCCTCCACTTT. As protein: CASSNPGTGNSPLHF.

This clonotype occurred a few times. The chain has TRBV29-1 and TRBJ1-1; no reliable D call. The germline gives CDR1 SQVTM, CDR2 ANQGSEA. This CDR3 is built from 12 residues. V was pared by 4 bases and J by 0 bases, with 6 bases between. The CDR3 DNA reads TGCAGCGTTGGAACGGTGAACACTGAAGCTTTCTTT. Amino acid sequence: CSVGTVNTEAFF. Looking up the rest from reference TRBV29-1 and TRBJ1-1 gives the full variable domain: SAVISQKPSRDICQRGTSLTIQCQVDSQVTMMFWYRQQPGQSLTLIATANQGSEATYESGFVIDKFPISRPNLTFSTLTVSNMSPEDSSIYLCSVGTVNTEAFFGQGTRLTVV.

This clonotype was picked up many times. The chain joins TRBV27 to TRBJ1-1, with D hard to call. The V gene lost 6 bases and the J gene lost 2 bases, with 10 bases spanning the gap. Germline values: CDR1 MNHEY, CDR2 SMNVEV (reference sequence). This CDR3 spans 13 amino acids. The CDR3 is CASSFGLNTEAFF. The CDR3, as DNA: TGTGCCAGCAGCTTCGGACTAAACACTGAAGCTTTCTTT.

Concerning this clonotype itself: The junction differs from germline at one of its ends, possibly a read error. This rearrangement joins TRBV9 to TRBJ2-3, with 8 positions matching TRBD1. The CDR3 is 15 residues long. Germline V gives CDR1 SGDLS, CDR2 YYNGEE. CDR3: CASSVTGTGTDTQYF. DNA for the CDR3: TGTGCCAGCAGCGTAACCGGGACAGGCACAGATACGCAGTACTTT. Supplemented by reference TRBV9 and TRBJ2-3, the full variable domain reads DSGVTQTPKHLITATGQRVTLRCSPRSGDLSVYWYQQSLDQGLQFLIQYYNGEERAKGNILERFSAQQFPDLHSELNLSSLELGDSALYFCASSVTGTGTDTQYFGPGTRLTVL.

Of note for this clonotype: It may be a read error: a sequence one base away is much more abundant. The V gene is TRBV5-7, the J gene TRBJ2-5, with TRBD2 matching 10 bases. TRBV5-7 is sorted into the ORF group, with uncertain function. CDR3 length: 16 amino acids. Trimming took 4 bases from V and 5 from J; bases not matched to a gene: 11. CDR3 loop: CASSARSSGSMETQYF. CDR3 DNA sequence: TGTGCCAGCAGCGCGAGGTCTAGCGGGAGTATGGAGACCCAGTACTTC.

This clonotype was seen repeatedly, ten times or more. The chain recombines TRBV4-1 with TRBJ1-1; unclear D gene. V was trimmed by 1 base and J by 0 bases, leaving 9 bases between them. Germline CDR1 and CDR2: MGHRA and YSYEKL. The CDR3 covers 15 residues. The chain's CDR3 is CASSQVNRMNTEAFF. The CDR3 coding sequence is TGCGCCAGCAGCCAAGTAAACCGGATGAACACTGAAGCTTTCTTT.

This clonotype was observed a handful of times. This sequence joins TRBV27 and TRBJ2-3; tentative D call: TRBD1 (6 bases). The germline V gene encodes CDR1 MNHEY and CDR2 SMNVEV (reference sequence). V was pared by 3 bases and J by 4 bases, with 17 bases between. The CDR3 is 16 residues long. CDR3 loop: CASSLAQGHTADTQYF. The CDR3 region has the DNA TGTGCCAGCAGTTTGGCCCAGGGACACACAGCAGATACGCAGTATTTT.